This T cell receptor (beta chain) was obtained from a study of T cells after posttransplantation cyclophosphamide. The study, taken as a whole, reports: Later blood repertoires were often dominated by clones from the donor CD8+ memory compartment. Blood and skin or GI T cell repertoires showed limited TRB overlap. TRB clonality was highly associated with recipient CMV seropositivity and reactivation.

TCRdb's table, derived via immunoSEQ multiplex PCR, lists solely in-frame clones and lacks some. The sample includes 3,000 to 4,000 clones, approximately 89% of them seen just once. The V gene's germline CDR1 is SGHVS and CDR2 FNYEAQ. The CDR3 has 17 amino acids. V lost 0 bases and J lost 2; bases outside the gene matches: 6. Comment on this clone: What it binds is unknown.

Busulfan-fludarabine conditioning, marrow transplant, and cyclophosphamide on days +3 and +4 were administered. The receptor was derived from a female patient aged 50 to 65 who received an allogeneic stem cell transplant from an unrelated donor, was CMV-positive, and had acute and chronic GVHD. Some T cells could come from the graft donor. This chain links TRBV7-6 with TRBJ2-3; 9 bases align to TRBD2. Sequencing used PBMCs, obtained after allogeneic stem cell transplant with posttransplant cyclophosphamide. The CDR3 spells CASSLAVAGGLTDTQYF. The CDR3 region has the DNA TGTGCCAGCAGCTTAGCCGTCGCGGGAGGGCTCACAGATACGCAGTATTTT.